The text below deals with one T cell receptor (beta chain). Its antigen is undetermined. Germline V gene lookup returns CDR1 SGHDT and CDR2 YYEEEE. This CDR3 contains 13 residues. Trimming took off 4 bases at V and 3 bases at J, with 7 bases between the two ends. This entry comes from a study of T cell repertoires in cytomegalovirus infection. Whole-study context: In public TCR beta signatures, there were indications of both CMV infection and matching HLA type. Study results and limitations: The study found HLA-C-restricted CMV-specific TCR beta clonotypes dominating the ex vivo response.

TCRdb called the reads again in MiXCR, with one record for every CDR3 protein. The sample lists under 90,000 distinct CDR3 sequences, roughly half occurring once. This clonotype was sampled from a human donor in good health (CMV status not recorded). Some clones in this sample may be carry-over from other donors' samples. The source material was CD8+ T cells from cultured PBMCs, sampled from culture after CMV antigen stimulation. The chain has TRBV5-6 and TRBJ2-2, with a tentative D call TRBD2 (6 bases). CDR3 DNA: TGTGCCAGCAGCCGGAGGGACACCGGGGAGCTGTTTTTT. Translated, it gives CASSRRDTGELFF.